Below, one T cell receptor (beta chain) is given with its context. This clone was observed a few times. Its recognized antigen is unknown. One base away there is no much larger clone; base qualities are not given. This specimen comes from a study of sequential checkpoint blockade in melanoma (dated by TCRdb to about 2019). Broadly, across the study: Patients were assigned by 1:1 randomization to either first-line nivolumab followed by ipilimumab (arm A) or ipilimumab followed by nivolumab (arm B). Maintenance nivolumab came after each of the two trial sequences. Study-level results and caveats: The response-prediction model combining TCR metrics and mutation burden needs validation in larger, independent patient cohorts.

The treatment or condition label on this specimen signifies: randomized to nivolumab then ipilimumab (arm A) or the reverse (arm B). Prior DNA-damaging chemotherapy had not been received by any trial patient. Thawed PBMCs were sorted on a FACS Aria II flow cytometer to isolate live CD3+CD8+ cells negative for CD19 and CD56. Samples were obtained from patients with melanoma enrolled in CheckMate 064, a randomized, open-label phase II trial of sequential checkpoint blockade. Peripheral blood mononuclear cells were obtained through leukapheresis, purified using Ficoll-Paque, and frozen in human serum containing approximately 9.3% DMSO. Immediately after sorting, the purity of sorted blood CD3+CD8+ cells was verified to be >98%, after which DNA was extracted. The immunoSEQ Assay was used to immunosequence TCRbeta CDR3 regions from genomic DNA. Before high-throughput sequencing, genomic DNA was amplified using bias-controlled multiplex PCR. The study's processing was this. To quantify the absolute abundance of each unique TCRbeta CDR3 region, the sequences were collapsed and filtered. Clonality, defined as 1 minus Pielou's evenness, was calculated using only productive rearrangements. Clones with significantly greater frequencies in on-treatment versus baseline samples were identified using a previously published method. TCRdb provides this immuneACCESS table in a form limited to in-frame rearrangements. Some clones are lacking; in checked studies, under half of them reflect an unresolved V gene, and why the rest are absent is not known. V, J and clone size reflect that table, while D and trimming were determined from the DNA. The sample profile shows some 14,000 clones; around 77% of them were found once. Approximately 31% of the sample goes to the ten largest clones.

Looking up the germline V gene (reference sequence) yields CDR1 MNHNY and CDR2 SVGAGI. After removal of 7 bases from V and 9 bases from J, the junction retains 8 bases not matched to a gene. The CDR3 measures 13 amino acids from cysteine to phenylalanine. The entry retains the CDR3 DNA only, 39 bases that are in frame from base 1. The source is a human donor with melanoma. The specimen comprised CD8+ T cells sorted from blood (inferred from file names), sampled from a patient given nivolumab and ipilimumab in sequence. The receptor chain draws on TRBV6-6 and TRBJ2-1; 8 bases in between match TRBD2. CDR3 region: CASNPGGFGEQFF. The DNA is TGTGCCAGCAATCCGGGGGGGTTTGGTGAGCAGTTCTTC.